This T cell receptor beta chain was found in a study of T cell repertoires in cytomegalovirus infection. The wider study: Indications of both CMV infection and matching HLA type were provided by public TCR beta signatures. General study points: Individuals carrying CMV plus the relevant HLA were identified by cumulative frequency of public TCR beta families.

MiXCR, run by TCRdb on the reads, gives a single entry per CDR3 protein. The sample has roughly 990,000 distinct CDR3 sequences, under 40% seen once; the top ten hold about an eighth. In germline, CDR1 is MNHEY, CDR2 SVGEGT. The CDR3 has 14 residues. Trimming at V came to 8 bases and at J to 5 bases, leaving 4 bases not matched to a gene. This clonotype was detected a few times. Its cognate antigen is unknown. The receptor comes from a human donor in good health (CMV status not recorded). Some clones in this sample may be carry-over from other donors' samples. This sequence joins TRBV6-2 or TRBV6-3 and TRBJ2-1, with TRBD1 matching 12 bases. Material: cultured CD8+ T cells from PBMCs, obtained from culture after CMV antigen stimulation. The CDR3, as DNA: TGTGCCAGCCGGGACAGGGGGCTTGACAATGAGCAGTTCTTC. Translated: CASRDRGLDNEQFF.